The TCR beta chain described here comes from a study of T cell responses to AZD1222 COVID-19 vaccine. Study observations and caveats: Only a handful of AZD1222 recipients, more than five in all, had baseline seropositivity.

Comment on this clone: The target antigen is unknown.

V was trimmed by 0 bases and J by 3 bases, leaving 6 bases between them. Per germline, CDR1 MGHRA and CDR2 YSYEKL. CDR3 length: 13 amino acids. The table came from immunoSEQ multiplex PCR; TCRdb's copy has only in-frame clones and leaves some out. The sample shows under 120,000 clones, 92% of them seen only once. The chain links TRBV4-1 to TRBJ2-7, with D unresolved. This receptor was taken from an adult in good health. Sequencing was performed on peripheral blood, taken on day 0 of AZD1222 vaccination. The CDR3 spells CASSQEGFYEQYF. DNA for the CDR3: TGCGCCAGCAGCCAAGAAGGGTTCTACGAGCAGTACTTC.